This entry lists 26 T cell receptor beta chains sequenced from one sample in a study of T-cell memory formation after mild COVID-19. TCRdb re-called the 5' RACE reads with MiXCR, one entry per CDR3 protein. The sample consists of about 150,000 distinct CDR3 sequences, roughly a third of them appearing once. The source material was PBMCs or a T cell subset sorted from them (not recorded which). The receptors come from an adult woman who had mild COVID-19 (a few samples of this study predate the infection). Cell type and time point are not known.

This clonotype was recorded a few times. This chain uses TRBV27 with TRBJ1-1, with D perhaps TRBD1 (5 bases). The CDR3 covers 13 residues. Trimming left V 3 bases short and J 6 bases short, with 11 bases between. In germline, CDR1 is MNHEY, CDR2 SMNVEV (reference sequence). CDR3 residues: CASSLRGIAEAFF. The CDR3 bases are TGTGCCAGCAGTTTGAGGGGCATCGCTGAAGCTTTCTTT.

Only a few counts were recorded for this clonotype. The chain uses TRBV7-8 and TRBJ1-2, with D unresolved. Germline CDR1 is SGHVS and CDR2 is FQNEAQ. This CDR3 is 15 amino acids long. Between the trimmed V and J ends, which lost 3 bases and 4 bases, there was a span of 15 bases. The CDR3 spells CASSFTPSDFYGYTF. The CDR3 coding sequence is TGTGCCAGCAGCTTTACTCCGTCAGATTTCTATGGCTACACCTTC.

The gene calls are TRBV11-3 and TRBJ1-6, with 9 bases lining up with TRBD1. Germline V gene sequence: CDR1 SGHNT, CDR2 YENEEA. CDR3 length equals 15 residues. V shed 1 base and J 10 bases; nucleotides not matched to a gene: 5. The CDR3 bases are TGTGCCAGCAGCTTAGCAGGACAGGGGAGGTCACCCCTCCACTTT. Protein: CASSLAGQGRSPLHF.

The V gene is TRBV7-2, the J gene TRBJ2-7; no reliable D call. Germline V gene data show CDR1 as SGHTA and CDR2 as FQGNSA. This CDR3 region has 13 residues. V lost 3 bases, J lost 2 bases, and 8 bases lay in between. CDR3 sequence (DNA): TGTGCCAGCAGCTTCCAAAGCCCCTACGAGCAGTACTTC. Protein sequence: CASSFQSPYEQYF.

This clonotype came up a few times. The genes are TRBV13 and TRBJ2-1, with D perhaps TRBD2 (6 bases). Germline CDR1 reads PRHDT; CDR2 reads FYEKMQ (reference sequence). The CDR3 extends over 17 amino acids. Trimming cost V 5 bases and J 2 bases, with 19 bases left between them. The CDR3 region is CASSPGEGGPPYNEQFF. CDR3 DNA: TGTGCCAGCAGCCCTGGGGAAGGAGGGCCGCCCTACAATGAGCAGTTCTTC. The variable domain in full, completed from reference TRBV13 and TRBJ2-1, reads AAGVIQSPRHLIKEKRETATLKCYPIPRHDTVYWYQQGPGQDPQFLISFYEKMQSDKGSIPDRFSAQQFSDYHSELNMSSLELGDSALYFCASSPGEGGPPYNEQFFGPGTRLTVL.

This chain joins TRBV7-9 and TRBJ2-7; 9 bases map to TRBD2. This CDR3 spans 15 amino acids. V gave up 5 bases and J gave up 7 bases; unmatched junction bases: 12. The germline gives CDR1 SEHNR, CDR2 FQNEAQ (reference sequence). CDR3 amino acids: CASSPLPSGAAEQYF. CDR3 nucleotides: TGTGCCAGCAGCCCACTCCCTAGCGGGGCCGCGGAGCAGTACTTC.

The V call is TRBV20-1, the J call TRBJ2-5; TRBD2 agrees at 12 bases. There are 14 residues in the CDR3. Germline values: CDR1 DFQATT, CDR2 SNEGSKA (reference sequence). V lost 5 bases and J lost 6; bases outside the gene matches: 7. The CDR3: CSAYASGGAKTQYF. The CDR3 DNA is TGCAGTGCTTACGCTAGCGGGGGGGCCAAGACCCAGTACTTC.

This clonotype was recorded a few times. J is TRBJ2-1 and V is TRBV29-1; D is unresolved. Trimming removed 4 bases at V and 2 bases at J, with 9 bases between. Germline lookup yields CDR1 SQVTM and CDR2 ANQGSEA. This CDR3 contains 13 residues. The CDR3 spells CSVAARTYNEQFF. DNA of the CDR3: TGCAGCGTTGCGGCCAGGACCTACAATGAGCAGTTCTTC.

There are a few counts of this clonotype. This sequence joins TRBV12-3 or TRBV12-4 and TRBJ1-1; maybe TRBD1 (5 bases). The CDR3 covers 13 residues. Trimming shortened V by 5 bases and J by 9 bases, and 16 bases separated the two germline ends. The CDR3 loop is CASSPFGGSKAFF. The CDR3 region has the DNA TGTGCCAGCAGTCCCTTTGGGGGGTCAAAAGCTTTCTTT.

The table lists this clonotype with a few counts. This chain connects TRBV24-1 to TRBJ2-1; 12 positions agree with TRBD2. The CDR3 has 16 amino acids. The V gene's germline CDR1 is KGHDR and CDR2 SFDVKD. The J segment lost 8 bases and the V segment lost 0 bases, leaving 4 bases of the junction unmatched. As DNA, the CDR3 is TGTGCCACCAGTGATTTGACGACTAGCGGGAGCTATGAGCAGTTCTTC. Translating it yields CATSDLTTSGSYEQFF.

V gene TRBV12-3 or TRBV12-4 combines with J gene TRBJ2-7; 9 nucleotides line up with TRBD1. The V segment lost 5 bases and the J segment 2 bases; nucleotides outside the gene matches: 4. This CDR3 is built from 14 residues. CDR3 region: CASSLRTGAYEQYF. Here the CDR3 DNA reads TGTGCCAGCAGTCTCAGGACAGGGGCCTACGAGCAGTACTTC.

This clonotype turned up a few times. CDR3 coding DNA: TGTGCCAGCAGCTTTAGTGAGGATGAGCAGTTCTTC. This codes for CASSFSEDEQFF. The chain has TRBV7-9 and TRBJ2-1; D gene uncertain. Trimming removed 3 bases from V and 8 bases from J, with 8 bases in between. Germline V CDR1 and CDR2: SEHNR, FQNEAQ (reference sequence). The CDR3 has 12 residues. Full variable domain (missing parts from reference TRBV7-9 and TRBJ2-1): DTGVSQNPRHKITKRGQNVTFRCDPISEHNRLYWYRQTLGQGPEFLTYFQNEAQLEKSRLLSDRFSAERPKGSFSTLEIQRTEQGDSAMYLCASSFSEDEQFFGPGTRLTVL.

This chain uses TRBV4-2 with TRBJ2-5, with D tentatively TRBD1 (6 bases). The germline CDR1 and CDR2 sequences are LGHNA and YNFKEQ. Trimming shortened V by 4 bases and J by 1 base, and 10 bases separated the two germline ends. The CDR3 contains 14 residues. CDR3 nucleotides: TGTGCCAGCAGCCCCGGACAGATCCAAGAGACCCAGTACTTC. Translation gives CASSPGQIQETQYF.

This clonotype has more than one count but fewer than ten. The chain uses TRBV15 and TRBJ2-6, with D perhaps matching TRBD2 (6 bases). The V gene lost 5 bases and the J gene lost 2 bases, with 13 bases spanning the gap. The CDR3 is made up of 16 amino acids. Germline loops: CDR1 LNHNV, CDR2 YYDKDF (reference sequence). CDR3 loop: CATSARRGTGANVLTF. Written as DNA, the CDR3 is TGTGCCACCAGCGCCCGCCGGGGGACTGGGGCCAACGTCCTGACTTTC.

This clonotype was seen only a few times. The chain employs TRBV9 and TRBJ2-1; no clear D gene. This CDR3 has 15 amino acids. Germline lookup yields CDR1 SGDLS and CDR2 YYNGEE. V lost 0 bases, J lost 0 bases, and 7 bases lay in between. The CDR3 bases are TGTGCCAGCAGCGTAGACCAAAGCTCCTACAATGAGCAGTTCTTC. Translating gives CASSVDQSSYNEQFF.

This clonotype was recorded a few times. V is TRBV6-2 or TRBV6-3 and J is TRBJ1-2; no reliable D call. Germline values: CDR1 MNHEY, CDR2 SVGEGT. The CDR3 is 10 residues long. The germline V and J ends were trimmed by 8 bases and 7 bases, with 8 bases remaining between them. This chain's CDR3 is CASGLFGYTF. The CDR3 DNA follows: TGTGCCAGCGGACTATTTGGCTACACCTTC.

The chain is built from TRBV7-9 and TRBJ2-1; TRBD2 agrees at 9 bases. Trimming removed 5 bases from V and 6 bases from J; junction bases left unmatched: 11. Germline CDR1 is SEHNR and CDR2 is FQNEAQ (reference sequence). The CDR3 contains 16 residues. In DNA, the CDR3 is TGTGCCAGCAGCCATACCAGCGGGAGGCCCTCCAATGAGCAGTTCTTC. Translating gives CASSHTSGRPSNEQFF.

This clonotype was seen a handful of times. This chain connects TRBV7-6 to TRBJ2-3, with TRBD2 identical over 14 bases. Germline values: CDR1 SGHVS, CDR2 FNYEAQ. CDR3 length: 17 amino acids. V shed 5 bases and J 5 bases; nucleotides not matched to a gene: 9. The CDR3 region has the DNA TGTGCCAGCAGCCGACTGACTAGCGGGAGGGATAGAGATACGCAGTATTTT. Protein sequence: CASSRLTSGRDRDTQYF.

The chain recombines TRBV27 with TRBJ2-1; TRBD1 might be the D (5 bases). The CDR3 totals 14 residues. The germline V gene encodes CDR1 MNHEY and CDR2 SMNVEV (reference sequence). V was trimmed by 7 bases and J by 4 bases, leaving 14 bases between them. CDR3 in DNA: TGTGCCAGCACCTGGGGCAGTTCTTACAATGAGCAGTTCTTC. Its protein is CASTWGSSYNEQFF.

V usage is TRBV29-1 and J usage is TRBJ2-3; 8 nucleotides line up with TRBD2. CDR1 is SQVTM and CDR2 is ANQGSEA in the germline V gene. The CDR3 spans 15 residues. Trimming took 6 bases from V and 4 from J; bases not matched to a gene: 12. CDR3 region: CSVGGGTSISDTQYF. Here the CDR3 DNA reads TGCAGCGTCGGAGGCGGGACTAGTATCTCAGATACGCAGTATTTT.

This clonotype has a handful of counts. The chain uses TRBV9 and TRBJ2-2, with D uncertain. Trimming took 3 bases from V and 0 from J, leaving 12 bases between them. Germline assignment: CDR1 SGDLS and CDR2 YYNGEE. The CDR3 sequence is 16 residues long. The CDR3 DNA reads as TGTGCCAGCAGCGAATTGGAAATCGCGAACACCGGGGAGCTGTTTTTT. This sequence encodes CASSELEIANTGELFF.

In this sample, this clonotype turned up a few times. The CDR3 is CASQGVGETQYF. The CDR3 coding sequence is TGTGCCAGCCAAGGGGTCGGGGAGACCCAGTACTTC. The V gene is TRBV14, the J gene TRBJ2-5; perhaps TRBD1 as D (5 bases). The CDR3 loop spans 12 amino acids. Germline V gene lookup returns CDR1 SGHDN and CDR2 FVKESK. Trimming removed 8 bases from V and 5 bases from J, with 12 bases in between.

This clonotype was counted a few times. In DNA form, the CDR3 reads TGTGCCAGCAGCTTAAAGGGGACTCAGCCCCAGCATTTT. Translating gives CASSLKGTQPQHF. The chain combines TRBV7-2 with TRBJ1-5, with D possibly TRBD1 on 5 matching bases. This CDR3 is 13 amino acids long. Germline lookup yields CDR1 SGHTA and CDR2 FQGNSA. Trimming removed 2 bases at V and 6 bases at J, with 8 bases between.

V gene TRBV21-1 combines with J gene TRBJ1-5; TRBD1 is the table's D call, not checked against the DNA. TRBV21-1 counts as a pseudogene. CDR3 length: 16 residues. The CDR3 loop is CAREEQGIGSNQPQHF. CDR3 coding DNA: TGTGCCAGGGAGGAACAGGGAATAGGAAGCAATCAGCCCCAGCATTTT.

V gene TRBV11-2 combines with J gene TRBJ2-6, with 11 bases fitting TRBD1. CDR1 and CDR2 (germline): SGHAT, FQNNGV. The CDR3 extends over 19 amino acids. Germline trimming cut 2 bases from V and 0 bases from J; bases unmatched to any gene: 6. This CDR3 reads CASSLFYGTGGSGANVLTF. The CDR3 DNA follows: TGTGCCAGCAGCTTATTTTACGGGACAGGGGGCTCTGGGGCCAACGTCCTGACTTTC. The full variable domain, in which reference TRBV11-2 and TRBJ2-6 provide the parts outside the CDR3, is EAGVAQSPRYKIIEKRQSVAFWCNPISGHATLYWYQQILGQGPKLLIQFQNNGVVDDSQLPKDRFSAERLKGVDSTLKIQPAKLEDSAVYLCASSLFYGTGGSGANVLTFGAGSRLTVL.

In its sample, this clonotype was seen a few times. This chain connects TRBV4-3 to TRBJ2-2; TRBD2 aligns across 7 bases. Per germline, CDR1 LGHNA and CDR2 YSLEER. The CDR3 totals 17 residues. V trimming: 0 bases; J trimming: 0 bases; junction bases outside the gene matches: 4. CDR3 DNA sequence: TGCGCCAGCAGCCAAGATTGGCTAGCGGCGAACACCGGGGAGCTGTTTTTT. Residues: CASSQDWLAANTGELFF.